What follows describes a single T cell receptor beta chain. V lost 4 bases and J lost 0, with 15 bases in between. The CDR3 consists of 16 residues. Germline CDR1 reads SGHDT; CDR2 reads YYEEEE. This specimen comes from a study of blood T cell repertoires in COVID-19. As for the study in general: From the United States, Italy and Spain came samples of acute and convalescent COVID-19. T cells, B-cell-depleted T cells, or PBMCs provided the cDNA or gDNA that served as material.

Per the original data handling: From reference gene primer amplification, estimates of nucleated cell counts were derived. This table comes from immunoSEQ multiplex PCR, and its TCRdb copy is limited to in-frame clones, with some not included. Clonal size and the V and J genes are those of that table, whereas D and trimming came from the DNA. The sample holds about 63,000 clones, about 81% seen once. The rearrangement joins TRBV5-6 to TRBJ2-3, with D tentatively TRBD2 (6 bases). This sequence was found in a human donor in a cohort sampled during active COVID-19. Sequenced input: peripheral blood. The CDR3 DNA sequence: TGTGCCAGCAGCCCTGGCCCGGGAGCTAGCACAGATACGCAGTATTTT. Translation gives CASSPGPGASTDTQYF. Based on the CDR3 plus reference TRBV5-6 and TRBJ2-3, the full variable domain is DAGVTQSPTHLIKTRGQQVTLRCSPKSGHDTVSWYQQALGQGPQFIFQYYEEEERQRGNFPDRFSGHQFPNYSSELNVNALLLGDSALYLCASSPGPGASTDTQYFGPGTRLTVL.